This T cell receptor beta chain was sequenced for a study of blood T cell repertoires in COVID-19. The wider study: From T cells, B-cell-depleted T cells, or PBMCs came the material, which was cDNA or gDNA.

V shed 5 bases and J shed 7 bases, with 12 bases lying between them. The CDR3 is made up of 13 amino acids. Germline V lookup: CDR1 SGHTA, CDR2 FQGTGA. In the original analysis: The authors estimated nucleated cell counts from reference gene primer amplification. Clones were sequenced by immunoSEQ multiplex PCR, and TCRdb holds only the in-frame ones, with some missing. That table furnishes V, J and clone size, whereas the DNA furnished D and trimming. Of over 85,000 clones detected, 84% appear once; the ten largest clones hold around 4.3%. The sequence came from a human donor in a cohort sampled during active COVID-19. This sequence joins TRBV7-3 and TRBJ1-3, with D hard to call. Sequenced input: peripheral blood. The chain's CDR3 is CASSPSRGNTIYF. Written as DNA, the CDR3 is TGTGCCAGCAGCCCCTCACGAGGGAACACCATATATTTT.